This record looks at one TCR beta chain sequence and its context. Which antigen it targets is not known. Per-base qualities were not stored, and no clone one base away is much larger. This specimen belongs to a study of T cells in narcolepsy (dated by TCRdb to 2016 to 2018). In the study overall: Healthy control donors were enrolled in the study alongside patients who had narcolepsy type 1 or type 2 (NT1, NT2). The study used TCR Vbeta sequencing to track clonotypes in blood and CSF while looking for autoreactive T cells in narcolepsy patients that target self-antigens of hypocretin neurons (hypocretin, TRIB2). Overall results and qualifications from the work: In plots comparing CSF and blood CD4+ T cell clonotypes from the same patient, HCRT-specific and TRIB2-specific autoreactive clonotypes were highlighted. Numbers of sequenced blood memory CD4+ clonotypes were comparable, averaging roughly 40,000 in patients and around 30,000 in controls. No sequences matching autoreactive T cell clones were present in some of the blood memory CD4+ repertoires from patients and controls. Autoreactive clonotypes were reported to be detected serially in the blood of the same patients and of different patients, but not in the blood of healthy controls.

Memory CD4+ T cells were sorted ex vivo from peripheral blood of narcolepsy patients and healthy controls for TCR Vbeta sequencing. The method behind the library was the immunoSEQ multiplex PCR assay. The table was pulled from immuneACCESS by TCRdb, which kept in-frame rearrangements only. Such tables lose some clones; where checked, under half of the loss comes from unresolved V genes, and the rest has no known cause. Present in this sample are roughly 30,000 clones, around three quarters of which were seen just once. The top ten clones comprise roughly 3.5% of the sample. What was sequenced was memory (CD45RA-) CD4+ T cells from blood. The sample's cell subset or site label, decoded: memory T cells sorted ex vivo from peripheral blood. This receptor was obtained from a human donor in good health.

The CDR3 in this case is CASSAQGMGTDTQYF. The nucleotide sequence is TGTGCCAGCAGTGCCCAGGGGATGGGCACAGATACGCAGTATTTT. The chain was built from TRBV6-5 and TRBJ2-3; a tentative D call is TRBD1 (6 bases match). Spanning cysteine to phenylalanine, the CDR3 consists of 15 amino acids. The only DNA kept is the CDR3, 45 bases in frame from the first base. According to the germline V gene, CDR1 reads MNHEY and CDR2 reads SVGAGI. V and J are truncated by 5 bases and 1 base respectively, leaving an intervening sequence of 13 bases.